One and the same sample provided the 21 T cell receptor beta chains below, sequenced in a study of blood T cells in healthy people across ages. Through a sample-barcoded 5' primer and a J-beta primer mix, a second PCR was run for roughly 7 to 12 cycles. TCRdb itself ran the 5' RACE reads through MiXCR, one entry per CDR3 protein. Of about 1.6 million distinct CDR3 sequences in the sample, around 35% are singletons; the top ten hold around 11%. Sequences were obtained from blood. All receptors come from a woman aged 25 to 39 in good health.

The chain uses TRBV19 and TRBJ2-1; D possibly corresponds to TRBD1 (6 bases). The V gene's germline CDR1 is LNHDA and CDR2 SQIVND (reference sequence). There are 14 residues in the CDR3. V gave up 5 bases and J gave up 6 bases, with 14 bases separating them. The CDR3 loop is CASSFGGQRNEQFF. The CDR3 DNA is TGTGCCAGTAGTTTTGGGGGACAACGCAATGAGCAGTTCTTC.

This sequence joins TRBV6-2 or TRBV6-3 and TRBJ2-2; 8 positions agree with TRBD2. The junction had 9 bases not matched to a gene; V was cut back by 6 bases and J by 3 bases. The CDR3 sequence is 16 residues long. The germline gives CDR1 MNHEY, CDR2 SVGEGT. CDR3 protein: CASRPLAGGDTGELFF. Written as DNA, the CDR3 is TGTGCCAGCAGGCCCCTGGCGGGGGGTGACACCGGGGAGCTGTTTTTT.

As for this clonotype: This may come from a read error, since a much larger clone is one base off. The chain has TRBV4-1 and TRBJ2-3; TRBD2 might be the D (5 bases). The germline V gene encodes CDR1 MGHRA and CDR2 YSYEKL. This CDR3 contains 16 residues. The CDR3 region is CANSQNGLRTTDTQYF. CDR3 bases: TGCGCCAACAGCCAAAATGGACTTCGGACCACAGATACGCAGTATTTT.

This clonotype was counted between two and nine times. The CDR3 DNA sequence: TGCGCCAGCAGCGCGACTAGTTACAATGAGCAGTTCTTC. Translated: CASSATSYNEQFF. The rearrangement joins TRBV4-1 to TRBJ2-1; a possible D gene is TRBD2 (6 bases). The CDR3 is made up of 13 amino acids. Germline CDR1 and CDR2: MGHRA and YSYEKL. V lost 5 bases, J lost 4 bases, and 9 bases lay in between.

This chain uses TRBV5-1 with TRBJ1-2; the D is unclear. The CDR3 has 14 amino acids. V was shortened by 2 bases and J by 7 bases, with 15 bases between the two germline ends. Germline-derived CDR1 and CDR2 are SGHRS and YFSETQ. CDR3: CASSFEQSMVGYTF. The CDR3 nucleotides read TGCGCCAGCAGCTTCGAGCAATCTATGGTTGGCTACACCTTC.

J is TRBJ2-7 and V is TRBV5-5; TRBD1 matches at 12 bases. V gave up 4 bases and J gave up 4 bases; unmatched junction bases: 6. The CDR3 is 15 residues long. CDR1 and CDR2 from the germline V gene are SGHKS and YYEKEE (reference sequence). CDR3 DNA: TGTGCCAGCAGCCCCGGGACAGGGGGCTGGTACGAGCAGTACTTC. Its translation is CASSPGTGGWYEQYF.

This clonotype appeared a few times. The V gene is TRBV20-1, the J gene TRBJ2-5, with 13 bases fitting TRBD2. Trimming removed 4 bases from V and 3 bases from J; junction bases left unmatched: 2. CDR1 and CDR2 from the germline V gene are DFQATT and SNEGSKA (reference sequence). The CDR3 consists of 14 residues. CDR3: CSAIGLAGEETQYF. The CDR3 region has the DNA TGCAGTGCTATCGGACTAGCGGGGGAAGAGACCCAGTACTTC.

The rearrangement uses TRBV6-1 and TRBJ2-7, with 9 positions matching TRBD1. Germline loops: CDR1 MNHNS, CDR2 SASEGT. There are 15 residues in the CDR3. The V segment lost 2 bases and the J segment 5 bases; nucleotides outside the gene matches: 7. CDR3 sequence: CASSEPGQGVDEQYF. The CDR3, as DNA: TGTGCCAGCAGTGAACCGGGACAGGGAGTCGACGAGCAGTACTTC.

The gene calls are TRBV6-1 and TRBJ2-6, with a weak D call TRBD1 (5 bases). V shed 7 bases and J shed 0 bases, with 10 bases lying between them. This CDR3 region has 15 residues. CDR1 is MNHNS and CDR2 is SASEGT in the germline V gene. CDR3 nucleotide sequence: TGTGCCAGCAACCCAGGGCACTCTGGGGCCAACGTCCTGACTTTC. Protein sequence: CASNPGHSGANVLTF.

The rearrangement joins TRBV5-1 to TRBJ2-3, with D hard to call. The germline V and J ends were trimmed by 6 bases and 2 bases, with 16 bases remaining between them. The CDR3 spans 15 residues. The V gene's germline CDR1 is SGHRS and CDR2 YFSETQ. DNA for the CDR3: TGCGCCAGCAACCTGGCGGTCAGAGACACAGATACGCAGTATTTT. This encodes CASNLAVRDTDTQYF.

The chain is built from TRBV5-5 and TRBJ1-4; TRBD1 aligns across 7 bases. CDR3 length: 15 amino acids. The junction had 5 bases not matched to a gene; V was cut back by 3 bases and J by 3 bases. Germline CDR1 is SGHKS and CDR2 is YYEKEE (reference sequence). The CDR3 spells CASSSDRESNEKLFF. The CDR3 DNA is TGTGCCAGCAGCTCTGACAGGGAGTCTAATGAAAAACTGTTTTTT.

The chain has TRBV6-6 and TRBJ2-1; TRBD2 aligns across 9 bases. CDR1 MNHNY and CDR2 SVGAGI come from the germline V gene (reference sequence). CDR3 size: 15 residues. Unmatched junction bases numbered 5, after V lost 2 bases and J lost 6 bases. In nucleotides, the CDR3 is TGTGCCAGCAGTTACGCTAGCGGGATCTCCAATGAGCAGTTCTTC. Translating it yields CASSYASGISNEQFF.

This clonotype was detected only a few times. V gene TRBV10-3 combines with J gene TRBJ2-5; 8 bases are a match to TRBD2. Germline loops: CDR1 ENHRY, CDR2 SYGVKD. The length of the CDR3 is 14 residues. V lost 5 bases to trimming and J lost 11 bases; unmatched junction nucleotides: 13. Written as DNA, the CDR3 is TGTGCCATCAGTAGGACTACCACCGGGAGGGAGCAGTACTTC. This sequence encodes CAISRTTTGREQYF.

The chain is built from TRBV20-1 and TRBJ2-7, with D uncertain. This CDR3 spans 11 amino acids. Germline values: CDR1 DFQATT, CDR2 SNEGSKA (reference sequence). V was shortened by 4 bases and J by 3 bases, with 7 bases between the two germline ends. This CDR3 reads CSAIPDYEQYF. The DNA for the CDR3 is TGCAGTGCTATTCCGGACTACGAGCAGTACTTC.

This clonotype was counted between two and nine times. This CDR3 reads CASRTQGAGSPLHF. CDR3 DNA: TGTGCCAGCAGGACCCAGGGGGCTGGGTCACCCCTCCACTTT. The V call is TRBV21-1, the J call TRBJ1-6; the DNA was not used to check the table's D call, TRBD1. TRBV21-1 is flagged as a pseudogene. This CDR3 has 14 residues.

In the case of this clonotype: Sequence at one end of the junction differs from germline and may be a read error. The rearrangement joins TRBV5-6 to TRBJ2-5, with 7 bases fitting TRBD2. Germline loops: CDR1 SGHDT, CDR2 YYEEEE. The length of the CDR3 is 14 residues. DNA of the CDR3: TGTGCCGGCAGCTTCGAGCGGGGTCAAGAGACCCAGTACTTC. Translated, it gives CAGSFERGQETQYF.

This clonotype was seen more than once but under ten times. The chain recombines TRBV4-2 with TRBJ1-2; no definite D call. V was trimmed by 3 bases and J by 3 bases, leaving 17 bases between them. Germline lookup yields CDR1 LGHNA and CDR2 YNFKEQ. CDR3 size: 16 residues. CDR3 sequence: CASSQFTGEKHYGYTF. In nucleotides, the CDR3 is TGTGCCAGCAGCCAGTTTACGGGAGAAAAGCACTATGGCTACACCTTC.

The chain has TRBV20-1 and TRBJ1-2; D remains ambiguous. The CDR3 spans 11 residues. Germline V gene data show CDR1 as DFQATT and CDR2 as SNEGSKA (reference sequence). Trimming removed 0 bases at V and 4 bases at J, with 3 bases between. The CDR3 DNA reads TGCAGTGCTAGAGATCGCTATGGCTACACCTTC. The encoded protein is CSARDRYGYTF.

The rearrangement uses TRBV6-5 and TRBJ1-1; D not resolved. Germline loops: CDR1 MNHEY, CDR2 SVGAGI. This CDR3 is 15 amino acids long. V was trimmed by 0 bases and J by 1 base, leaving 9 bases between them. In DNA form, the CDR3 reads TGTGCCAGCAGTTACTCAGTCCTACAGAACACTGAAGCTTTCTTT. Its translation: CASSYSVLQNTEAFF.

The rearrangement uses TRBV21-1 and TRBJ2-5; the D segment call TRBD1 is taken from the table without a DNA check. TRBV21-1 is given as a pseudogene. The CDR3 runs 17 residues. The CDR3 is CASSKALGCQGQETQYF. CDR3 bases: TGTGCCAGCAGCAAAGCGCTGGGGTGCCAGGGCCAAGAGACCCAGTACTTC.

This chain connects TRBV6-2 or TRBV6-3 to TRBJ2-1; TRBD1 matches 8 bases. The trim removed 2 bases at V and 2 bases at J, leaving 8 bases unmatched. The CDR3 loop spans 17 amino acids. Germline lookup yields CDR1 MNHEY and CDR2 SVGEGT. The CDR3 DNA follows: TGTGCCAGCAGTTACAAGACAGGGGAAGTCACCTACAATGAGCAGTTCTTC. It specifies CASSYKTGEVTYNEQFF.